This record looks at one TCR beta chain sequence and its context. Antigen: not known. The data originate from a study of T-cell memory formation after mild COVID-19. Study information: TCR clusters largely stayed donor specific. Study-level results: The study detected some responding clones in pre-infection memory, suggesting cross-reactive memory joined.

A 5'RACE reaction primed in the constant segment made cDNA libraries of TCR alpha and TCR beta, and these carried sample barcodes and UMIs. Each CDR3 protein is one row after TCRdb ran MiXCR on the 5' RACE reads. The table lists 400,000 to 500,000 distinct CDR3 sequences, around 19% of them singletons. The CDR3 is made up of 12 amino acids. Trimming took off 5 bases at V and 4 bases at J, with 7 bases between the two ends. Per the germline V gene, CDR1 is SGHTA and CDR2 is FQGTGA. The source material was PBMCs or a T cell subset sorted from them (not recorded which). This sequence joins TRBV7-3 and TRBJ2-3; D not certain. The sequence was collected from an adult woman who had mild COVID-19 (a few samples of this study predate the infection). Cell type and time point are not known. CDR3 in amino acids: CASSTPADTQYF. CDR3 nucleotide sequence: TGTGCCAGCAGCACACCGGCAGATACGCAGTATTTT.